The 9 T cell receptor beta chains listed next were all sequenced from one sample in a study of T cell responses to AZD1222 COVID-19 vaccine. TCRdb's table, derived via immunoSEQ multiplex PCR, lists solely in-frame clones and lacks some. This table holds roughly 150,000 clones, approximately 90% found once. Sequences were derived from peripheral blood, sampled on day 0 of AZD1222 vaccination. These receptors were obtained from an adult in good health.

This chain links TRBV7-8 with TRBJ1-1, with D unresolved. V lost 4 bases and J 3 bases, leaving 15 bases between the germline ends. In germline, CDR1 is SGHVS, CDR2 FQNEAQ. CDR3 length equals 15 residues. The CDR3: CASSSGAGLDTEAFF. The CDR3, as DNA: TGTGCCAGCAGCTCCGGAGCGGGTCTGGACACTGAAGCTTTCTTT.

Here the CDR3 reads CASSSPLTGELFF. CDR3 DNA: TGTGCCAGCAGCTCTCCCCTCACCGGGGAGCTGTTTTTT. The chain recombines TRBV11-2 with TRBJ2-2; D is ambiguous. From germline, CDR1 is SGHAT and CDR2 FQNNGV. Trimming left V 4 bases short and J 4 bases short, with 7 bases between. This CDR3 region has 13 residues.

V gene TRBV5-1 combines with J gene TRBJ2-3, with 9 bases that match TRBD1. There are 13 residues in the CDR3. V lost 4 bases and J lost 9; bases outside the gene matches: 6. Germline values: CDR1 SGHRS, CDR2 YFSETQ. The CDR3 loop is CASSPDRGRTQYF. The CDR3 coding sequence is TGCGCCAGCAGCCCGGACAGGGGAAGGACGCAGTATTTT.

The V gene is TRBV5-6, the J gene TRBJ1-2; TRBD1 is a possible D gene (5 bases). Germline V CDR1 and CDR2: SGHDT, YYEEEE. The CDR3 covers 14 residues. V was pared by 2 bases and J by 0 bases, with 8 bases between. The CDR3 DNA reads as TGTGCCAGCAGCTTCGACAGAGCTAACTATGGCTACACCTTC. Protein product: CASSFDRANYGYTF.

The rearrangement links TRBV5-4 to TRBJ1-1; the D is unclear. Per germline, CDR1 SGHNT and CDR2 YYREEE (reference sequence). There are 11 residues in the CDR3. The CDR3 loop is CVWRVNTEAFF. The CDR3 region has the DNA TGTGTTTGGAGGGTGAACACTGAAGCTTTCTTT.

The genes are TRBV27 and TRBJ1-5, with D perhaps matching TRBD1 (5 bases). CDR1 is MNHEY, CDR2 SMNVEV, per germline (reference sequence). Trimming shortened V by 5 bases and J by 4 bases, and 12 bases separated the two germline ends. The CDR3 is made up of 14 amino acids. The CDR3 sequence: CASSPPGGNQPQHF. CDR3 bases: TGTGCCAGCAGTCCACCCGGGGGTAATCAGCCCCAGCATTTT.

J is TRBJ1-5 and V is TRBV23-1; D possibly corresponds to TRBD1 (5 bases). TRBV23-1 is placed among ORFs of uncertain function. V was pared by 1 base and J by 3 bases, with 7 bases between. The CDR3 is made up of 14 amino acids. Here the CDR3 DNA reads TGCGCCAGCAGTCAATGGGACCTCAATCAGCCCCAGCATTTT. The encoded protein is CASSQWDLNQPQHF.

This clone was detected only a few times. The chain employs TRBV2 and TRBJ1-4; D is possibly TRBD1 (6 bases). V dropped 5 bases and J dropped 6 bases, with 10 bases sitting between them. This CDR3 region has 13 residues. Germline CDR1 SNHLY, CDR2 FYNNEI. CDR3 protein: CASSSDSHEKLFF. The CDR3 region has the DNA TGTGCCAGCAGTTCGGACAGTCATGAAAAACTGTTTTTT.

The rearrangement links TRBV12-3 or TRBV12-4 to TRBJ2-2; no definite D call. The CDR3 sequence is 12 residues long. The V end lost 3 bases, the J end lost 7 bases, and 6 bases lay between the germline ends. The CDR3 DNA sequence: TGTGCCAGCAGTTTGCTGCTCGGGGAGCTGTTTTTT. It yields the protein CASSLLLGELFF.